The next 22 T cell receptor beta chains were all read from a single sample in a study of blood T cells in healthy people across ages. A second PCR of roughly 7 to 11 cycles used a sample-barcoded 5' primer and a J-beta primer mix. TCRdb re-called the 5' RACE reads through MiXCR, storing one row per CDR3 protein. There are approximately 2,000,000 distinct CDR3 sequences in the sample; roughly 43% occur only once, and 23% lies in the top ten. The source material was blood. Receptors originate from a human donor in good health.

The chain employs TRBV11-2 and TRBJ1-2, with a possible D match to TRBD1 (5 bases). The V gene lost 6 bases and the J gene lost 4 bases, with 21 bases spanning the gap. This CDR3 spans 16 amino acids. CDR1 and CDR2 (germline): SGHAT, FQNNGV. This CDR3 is CASSRHDSSGTYGYTF. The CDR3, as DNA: TGTGCCAGCAGTAGACACGACAGTTCAGGGACCTATGGCTACACCTTC.

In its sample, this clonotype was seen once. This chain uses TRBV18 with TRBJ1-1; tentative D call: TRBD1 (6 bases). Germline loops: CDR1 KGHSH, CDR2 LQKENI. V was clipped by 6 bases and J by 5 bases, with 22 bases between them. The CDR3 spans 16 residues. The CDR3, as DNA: TGTGCCAGCTCTCAGAGGGGGGGCGCGTTGGGTACTGAAGCTTTCTTT. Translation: CASSQRGGALGTEAFF.

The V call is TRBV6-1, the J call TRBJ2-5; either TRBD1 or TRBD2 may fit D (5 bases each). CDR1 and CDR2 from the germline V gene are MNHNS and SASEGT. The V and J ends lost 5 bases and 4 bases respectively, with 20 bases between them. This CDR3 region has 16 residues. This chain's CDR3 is CASSTPKGYGGETQYF. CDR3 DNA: TGTGCCAGCAGTACACCAAAAGGGTATGGGGGAGAGACCCAGTACTTC.

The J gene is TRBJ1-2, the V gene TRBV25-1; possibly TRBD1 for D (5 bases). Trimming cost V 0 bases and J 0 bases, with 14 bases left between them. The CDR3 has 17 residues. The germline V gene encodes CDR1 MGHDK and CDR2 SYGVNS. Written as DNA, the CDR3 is TGTGCCAGCAGTGAATATTTTCCCACAGGAGCTAACTATGGCTACACCTTC. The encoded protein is CASSEYFPTGANYGYTF.

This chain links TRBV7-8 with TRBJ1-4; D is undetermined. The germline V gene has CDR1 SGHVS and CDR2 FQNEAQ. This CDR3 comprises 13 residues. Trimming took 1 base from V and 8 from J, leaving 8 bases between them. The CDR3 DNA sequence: TGTGCCAGCAGCTTAGATCTCGGAGAAAAACTGTTTTTT. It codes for CASSLDLGEKLFF.

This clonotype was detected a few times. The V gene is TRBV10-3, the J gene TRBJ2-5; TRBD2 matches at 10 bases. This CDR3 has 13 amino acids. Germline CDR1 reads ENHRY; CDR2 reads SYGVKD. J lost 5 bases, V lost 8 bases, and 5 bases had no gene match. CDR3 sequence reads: CAIQRGLAETQYF. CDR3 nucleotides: TGTGCCATCCAAAGGGGACTAGCGGAGACCCAGTACTTC.

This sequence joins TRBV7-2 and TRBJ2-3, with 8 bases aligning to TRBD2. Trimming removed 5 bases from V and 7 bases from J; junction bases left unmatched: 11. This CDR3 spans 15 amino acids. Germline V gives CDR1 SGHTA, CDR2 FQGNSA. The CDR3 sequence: CASSPQAGEMNTQYF. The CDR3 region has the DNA TGTGCCAGCAGCCCCCAAGCGGGAGAAATGAATACGCAGTATTTT.

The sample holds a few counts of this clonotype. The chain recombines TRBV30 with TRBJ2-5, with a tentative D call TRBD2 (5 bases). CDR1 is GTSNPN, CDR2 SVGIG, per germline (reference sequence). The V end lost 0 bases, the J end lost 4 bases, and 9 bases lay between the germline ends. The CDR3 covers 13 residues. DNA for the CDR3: TGTGCCTGGAGTGTACTACTAGGAGAGACCCAGTACTTC. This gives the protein CAWSVLLGETQYF.

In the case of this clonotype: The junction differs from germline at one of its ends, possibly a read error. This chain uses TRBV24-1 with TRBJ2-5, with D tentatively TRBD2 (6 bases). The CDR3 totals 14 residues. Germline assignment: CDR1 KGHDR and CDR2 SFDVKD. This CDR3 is CVTSETGGPGEQYF. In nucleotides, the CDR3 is TGTGTCACCAGTGAAACAGGTGGGCCGGGGGAGCAGTACTTC.

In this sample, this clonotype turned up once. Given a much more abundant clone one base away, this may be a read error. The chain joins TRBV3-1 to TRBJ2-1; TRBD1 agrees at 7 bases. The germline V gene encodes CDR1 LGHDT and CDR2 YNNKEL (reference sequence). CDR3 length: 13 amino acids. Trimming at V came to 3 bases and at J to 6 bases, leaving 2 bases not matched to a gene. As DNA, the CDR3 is TGTGCCAGCAGCCACGGGACAGTCAATGAGCAGTTCTTC. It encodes CASSHGTVNEQFF.

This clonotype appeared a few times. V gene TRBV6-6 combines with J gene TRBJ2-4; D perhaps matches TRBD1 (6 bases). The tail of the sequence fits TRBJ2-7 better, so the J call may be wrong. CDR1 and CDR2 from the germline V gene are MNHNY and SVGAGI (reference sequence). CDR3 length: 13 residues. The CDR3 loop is CASCRKTGYEQYF. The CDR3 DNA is TGTGCCAGCTGCCGTAAGACAGGATACGAGCAGTACTTC.

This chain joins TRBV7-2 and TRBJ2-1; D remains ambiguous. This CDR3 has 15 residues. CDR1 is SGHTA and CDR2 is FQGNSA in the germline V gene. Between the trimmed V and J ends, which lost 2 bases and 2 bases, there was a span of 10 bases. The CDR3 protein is CASSLLADTYNEQFF. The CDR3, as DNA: TGTGCCAGCAGCTTACTGGCAGATACCTACAATGAGCAGTTCTTC.

For the CDR3, the DNA is TGTGCCAGCAGCTTAGGGGGGGGGATCGAGCAGTACTTC. As protein: CASSLGGGIEQYF. The chain joins TRBV11-2 to TRBJ2-5, with TRBD2 identical over 7 bases. The J call is uncertain, as TRBJ2-7 better fits the DNA end. The CDR3 is made up of 13 amino acids. Germline V lookup: CDR1 SGHAT, CDR2 FQNNGV.

CDR3 protein: CASSLDPVGPYGYTF. The CDR3 nucleotides read TGTGCCAGCAGCTTAGATCCGGTGGGGCCCTATGGCTACACCTTC. J is TRBJ1-2 and V is TRBV11-2; tentative D call: TRBD1 (5 bases). Germline V lookup: CDR1 SGHAT, CDR2 FQNNGV. This CDR3 is 15 amino acids long. The V end was cut by 0 bases, the J end by 4 bases, with 12 bases between.

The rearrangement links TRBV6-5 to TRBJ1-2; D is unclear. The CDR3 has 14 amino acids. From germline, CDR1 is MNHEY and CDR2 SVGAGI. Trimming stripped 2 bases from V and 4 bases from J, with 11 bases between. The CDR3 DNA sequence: TGTGCCAGCAGTTACGGACTGAGCATCTATGGCTACACCTTC. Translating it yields CASSYGLSIYGYTF.

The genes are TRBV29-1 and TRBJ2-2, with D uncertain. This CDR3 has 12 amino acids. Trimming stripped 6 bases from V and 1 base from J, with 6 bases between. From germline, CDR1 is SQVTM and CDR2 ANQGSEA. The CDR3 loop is CSVNRNTGELFF. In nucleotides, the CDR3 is TGCAGCGTCAACAGGAACACCGGGGAGCTGTTTTTT.

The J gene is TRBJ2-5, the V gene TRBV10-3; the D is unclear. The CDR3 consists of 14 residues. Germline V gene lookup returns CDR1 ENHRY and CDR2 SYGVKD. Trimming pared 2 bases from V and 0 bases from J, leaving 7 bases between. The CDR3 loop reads CAISESKDQETQYF. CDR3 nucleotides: TGTGCCATCAGTGAGAGCAAGGACCAAGAGACCCAGTACTTC.

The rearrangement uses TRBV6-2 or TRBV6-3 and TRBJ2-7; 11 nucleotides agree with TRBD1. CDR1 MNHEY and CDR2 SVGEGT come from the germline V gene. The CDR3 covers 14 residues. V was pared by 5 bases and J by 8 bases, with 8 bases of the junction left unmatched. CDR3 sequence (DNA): TGTGCCAGCAGTACCCGGGACAGGGGGGAACAGCAGTACTTC. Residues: CASSTRDRGEQQYF.

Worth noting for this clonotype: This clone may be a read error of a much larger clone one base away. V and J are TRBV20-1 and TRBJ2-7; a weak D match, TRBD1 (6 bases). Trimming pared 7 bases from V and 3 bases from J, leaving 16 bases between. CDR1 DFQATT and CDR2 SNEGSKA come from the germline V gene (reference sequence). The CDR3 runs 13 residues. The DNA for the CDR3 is TGCAGTGTCTCGGGGCAGGGGTACTACGAGCAGTACTTC. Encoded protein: CSVSGQGYYEQYF.

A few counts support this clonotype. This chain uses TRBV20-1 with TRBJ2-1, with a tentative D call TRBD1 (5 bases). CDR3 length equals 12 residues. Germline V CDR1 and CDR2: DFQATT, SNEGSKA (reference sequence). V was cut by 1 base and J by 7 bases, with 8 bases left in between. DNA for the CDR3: TGCAGTGCTAGAGGGACACCGAATGAGCAGTTCTTC. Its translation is CSARGTPNEQFF.

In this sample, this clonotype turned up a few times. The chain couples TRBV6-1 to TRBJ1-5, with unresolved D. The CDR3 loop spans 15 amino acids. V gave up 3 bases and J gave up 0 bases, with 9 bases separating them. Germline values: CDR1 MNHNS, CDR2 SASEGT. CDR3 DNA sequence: TGTGCCAGCAGTGACGGGGTTTATAGCAATCAGCCCCAGCATTTT. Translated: CASSDGVYSNQPQHF.

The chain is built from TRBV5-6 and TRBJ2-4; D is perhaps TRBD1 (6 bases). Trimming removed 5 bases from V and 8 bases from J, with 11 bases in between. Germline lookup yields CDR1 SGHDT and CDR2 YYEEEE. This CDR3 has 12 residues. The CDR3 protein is CASRWGLDIQYF. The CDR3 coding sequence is TGTGCCAGCAGGTGGGGGCTTGACATTCAGTACTTC.